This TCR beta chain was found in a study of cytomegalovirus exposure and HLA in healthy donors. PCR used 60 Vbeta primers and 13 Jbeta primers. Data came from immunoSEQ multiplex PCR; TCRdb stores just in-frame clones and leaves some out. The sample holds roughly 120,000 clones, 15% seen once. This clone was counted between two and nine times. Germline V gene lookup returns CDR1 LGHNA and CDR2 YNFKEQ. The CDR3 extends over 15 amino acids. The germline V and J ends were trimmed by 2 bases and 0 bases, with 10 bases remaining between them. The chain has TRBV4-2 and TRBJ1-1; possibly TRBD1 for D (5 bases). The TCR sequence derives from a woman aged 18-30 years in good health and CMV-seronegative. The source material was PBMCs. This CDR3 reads CASSQRQLMNTEAFF. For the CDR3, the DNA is TGTGCCAGCAGCCAAAGACAGCTCATGAACACTGAAGCTTTCTTT.